This entry describes one T cell receptor (beta chain). This entry comes from a study of blood T cell repertoires in COVID-19. Across the study: Samples came from the United States, Italy and Spain, spanning acute and convalescent COVID-19.

Germline lookup yields CDR1 LNHDA and CDR2 SQIVND (reference sequence). The CDR3 runs to 14 residues. Trimming cost V 5 bases and J 4 bases, with 14 bases left between them. Produced via immunoSEQ multiplex PCR; TCRdb's table is partial and in-frame only. Among fewer than 90,000 clones listed, approximately 71% were seen once. The clonotype originates from a woman aged 45-65 years with acute or convalescent COVID-19. The sequenced material came from peripheral blood. The chain recombines TRBV19 with TRBJ1-1, with D maybe TRBD1 (5 bases). The CDR3, as DNA: TGTGCCAGTAGTCCCCCCCTGGGGGGCACTGAAGCTTTCTTT. This gives the protein CASSPPLGGTEAFF.